The 26 T cell receptor beta chains below all came from one sample that was sequenced in a study of T cell responses to AZD1222 COVID-19 vaccine. TCRdb keeps only in-frame clones here, not all; method: immunoSEQ multiplex PCR. This sample carries 190,000 or so clones, around 90% of them seen once, and the ten largest clones take roughly 25%. The input for sequencing was peripheral blood, taken 28 days after the second AZD1222 dose. Receptor source: an adult who received the AZD1222 COVID-19 vaccine.

V gene TRBV4-3 combines with J gene TRBJ2-7; 9 positions agree with TRBD1. The CDR3 contains 15 residues. The V segment lost 1 base and the J segment 4 bases; nucleotides outside the gene matches: 5. Germline values: CDR1 LGHNA, CDR2 YSLEER. CDR3 in amino acids: CASSQATGGLYEQYF. DNA of the CDR3: TGCGCCAGCAGCCAAGCGACAGGGGGTCTGTACGAGCAGTACTTC.

The chain is built from TRBV28 and TRBJ2-1; 13 nucleotides agree with TRBD2. V lost 5 bases, J lost 5 bases, and 6 bases stayed unmatched. Germline V gives CDR1 MDHEN, CDR2 SYDVKM. This CDR3 is 16 amino acids long. The CDR3 sequence: CASSMYGTSGNNEQFF. As DNA, the CDR3 is TGTGCCAGCAGTATGTACGGGACTAGCGGGAACAATGAGCAGTTCTTC. Complete variable domain (other parts from reference TRBV28 and TRBJ2-1): DVKVTQSSRYLVKRTGEKVFLECVQDMDHENMFWYRQDPGLGLRLIYFSYDVKMKEKGDIPEGYSVSREKKERFSLILESASTNQTSMYLCASSMYGTSGNNEQFFGPGTRLTVL.

The chain carries TRBV7-9 and TRBJ2-2; D call uncertain. The V end was cut by 4 bases, the J end by 0 bases, with 15 bases between. CDR3 length: 17 amino acids. Looked up from germline, CDR1 is SEHNR and CDR2 is FQNEAQ (reference sequence). The CDR3 reads CASSSRNLGTNTGELFF. The DNA for the CDR3 is TGTGCCAGCAGCTCTCGAAATTTGGGGACGAACACCGGGGAGCTGTTTTTT.

On this clone: The identical CDR3 is also encoded by other nucleotide sequences in the sample. The chain recombines TRBV18 with TRBJ2-7; D unclear. Looked up from germline, CDR1 is KGHSH and CDR2 is LQKENI. Trimming removed 6 bases from V and 0 bases from J, with 6 bases in between. The CDR3 is 12 residues long. Here the CDR3 DNA reads TGTGCCAGCTCTCCCAGCTCCTACGAGCAGTACTTC. Translating gives CASSPSSYEQYF.

This rearrangement joins TRBV5-1 to TRBJ2-7; 7 bases are a match to TRBD1. Trimming cost V 4 bases and J 0 bases; bases outside gene matches: 4. Germline CDR1 is SGHRS and CDR2 is YFSETQ. CDR3 length: 14 amino acids. CDR3: CASSEGQYSYEQYF. CDR3 sequence (DNA): TGCGCCAGCAGCGAGGGACAGTACTCCTACGAGCAGTACTTC.

The V gene is TRBV24-1, the J gene TRBJ2-3, with TRBD2 matching 8 bases. The CDR3 extends over 17 amino acids. CDR1 and CDR2 from the germline V gene are KGHDR and SFDVKD. V gave up 4 bases and J gave up 2 bases; unmatched junction bases: 10. CDR3 sequence (DNA): TGTGCCACCAGTGAGCGAACCATAGCGGGGAACACAGATACGCAGTATTTT. Its protein is CATSERTIAGNTDTQYF.

This clone was seen a handful of times. V is TRBV5-1 and J is TRBJ1-2, with D possibly being TRBD1 (6 bases). This CDR3 is built from 14 residues. V was trimmed by 3 bases and J by 5 bases, leaving 14 bases between them. The germline gives CDR1 SGHRS, CDR2 YFSETQ. This CDR3 reads CASSWGAEQYGYTF. DNA for the CDR3: TGCGCCAGCAGCTGGGGGGCGGAACAATATGGCTACACCTTC.

The V and J genes are TRBV28 and TRBJ1-6; D remains unclear. This CDR3 has 12 residues. The V and J ends lost 2 bases and 14 bases respectively, with 10 bases between them. In germline, CDR1 is MDHEN, CDR2 SYDVKM. The CDR3 DNA sequence: TGTGCCAGCAGTTTACCGGGGTCGGCCCTCCACTTT. It is translated as CASSLPGSALHF.

This chain links TRBV7-9 with TRBJ1-3; no firm D call. The CDR3 has 16 amino acids. Germline CDR1 SEHNR, CDR2 FQNEAQ (reference sequence). Trimming stripped 5 bases from V and 4 bases from J, with 18 bases between. CDR3 in DNA: TGTGCCAGCAGCCCGCGGCACACAGACTTAGGAAACACCATATATTTT. Translating it yields CASSPRHTDLGNTIYF.

V is TRBV29-1 and J is TRBJ2-2, with 7 bases fitting TRBD2. This CDR3 contains 14 residues. Germline-derived CDR1 and CDR2 are SQVTM and ANQGSEA. After removal of 6 bases from V and 4 bases from J, the junction contained 8 bases not matched to a gene. CDR3 sequence (DNA): TGCAGCGTCCAACCTTTAGCGGGCACCGGGGAGCTGTTTTTT. This codes for CSVQPLAGTGELFF.

The chain employs TRBV27 and TRBJ2-5; 9 nucleotides align to TRBD1. Germline CDR1 and CDR2: MNHEY and SMNVEV (reference sequence). The CDR3 extends over 13 amino acids. Losses at the gene ends were 6 bases for V and 3 bases for J; bases not matched to a gene: 2. The CDR3: CASRGTGKETQYF. CDR3 coding DNA: TGTGCCAGCAGAGGGACAGGGAAAGAGACCCAGTACTTC.

V usage is TRBV28 and J usage is TRBJ1-2, with D maybe TRBD1 (5 bases). Germline V lookup: CDR1 MDHEN, CDR2 SYDVKM. V lost 5 bases to trimming and J lost 9 bases, with 22 bases between them. There are 15 residues in the CDR3. CDR3 protein: CASSPTSGWGPRYTF. CDR3 coding DNA: TGTGCCAGCAGTCCCACTTCCGGTTGGGGCCCACGCTACACCTTC.

This sequence joins TRBV5-4 and TRBJ1-2; no reliable D call. This CDR3 has 15 residues. Per the germline V gene, CDR1 is SGHNT and CDR2 is YYREEE (reference sequence). Trimming left V 2 bases short and J 4 bases short, with 15 bases between. The CDR3 nucleotides read TGTGCCAGCAGCTTACCGGGAGAATCAGCCTATGGCTACACCTTC. It specifies CASSLPGESAYGYTF.

This clone was seen once. V usage is TRBV7-9 and J usage is TRBJ2-7, with D possibly TRBD1 on 5 matching bases. V dropped 1 base and J dropped 0 bases, with 10 bases sitting between them. The germline gives CDR1 SEHNR, CDR2 FQNEAQ (reference sequence). The CDR3 is 15 residues long. For the CDR3, the DNA is TGTGCCAGCAGCTTAGAGGTGGGGCGCTCCTACGAGCAGTACTTC. Its translation is CASSLEVGRSYEQYF.

V gene TRBV19 combines with J gene TRBJ2-7; 7 bases agree with TRBD1. Germline trimming cut 3 bases from V and 2 bases from J; bases unmatched to any gene: 7. The CDR3 consists of 15 residues. Germline CDR1 reads LNHDA; CDR2 reads SQIVND (reference sequence). The CDR3, as DNA: TGTGCCAGTAGTATGGTAGGGGGCGCAACCTACGAGCAGTACTTC. Residues: CASSMVGGATYEQYF.

CDR3 sequence reads: CASSPLAGDYDIQYF. The CDR3 DNA sequence: TGTGCCAGCTCGCCATTAGCGGGAGATTATGACATTCAGTACTTC. This chain uses TRBV18 with TRBJ2-4, with 9 bases fitting TRBD2. Trimming cost V 6 bases and J 8 bases; bases outside gene matches: 11. Per germline, CDR1 KGHSH and CDR2 LQKENI. The length of the CDR3 is 15 residues. Full variable domain (remainder filled in from reference TRBV18 and TRBJ2-4): NAGVMQNPRHLVRRRGQEARLRCSPMKGHSHVYWYRQLPEEGLKFMVYLQKENIIDESGMPKERFSAEFPKEGPSILRIQQVVRGDSAAYFCASSPLAGDYDIQYFGAGTRLSVL.

The chain uses TRBV2 and TRBJ2-7; the D gene is possibly TRBD2 (6 bases). There are 14 residues in the CDR3. CDR1 and CDR2 (germline): SNHLY, FYNNEI. V dropped 4 bases and J dropped 6 bases, with 16 bases sitting between them. CDR3 nucleotide sequence: TGTGCCAGCAGTGTCCGGGACTCCGTCACCGAGCAGTACTTC. Translating gives CASSVRDSVTEQYF.

The chain recombines TRBV27 with TRBJ2-7; 8 bases align to TRBD1. V lost 3 bases and J lost 3; bases outside the gene matches: 10. Germline values: CDR1 MNHEY, CDR2 SMNVEV (reference sequence). The CDR3 is 16 amino acids. DNA of the CDR3: TGTGCCAGCAGTTTTGCCGGGGCAGGGGGCATCTACGAGCAGTACTTC. It specifies CASSFAGAGGIYEQYF.

CDR3 DNA sequence: TGTGCCAGCAGTTTATTAGGACAGGGGGGTGGCTACACCTTC. Residues: CASSLLGQGGGYTF. J is TRBJ1-2 and V is TRBV28, with 10 bases aligning to TRBD1. The CDR3 is 14 amino acids. The V gene's germline CDR1 is MDHEN and CDR2 SYDVKM. J lost 7 bases, V lost 1 base, and 3 bases had no gene match.

This chain links TRBV6-4 with TRBJ2-4; D is possibly TRBD1 (6 bases). This CDR3 is built from 16 residues. Trimming cost V 6 bases and J 3 bases, with 18 bases left between them. The V gene's germline CDR1 is MRHNA and CDR2 SNTAGT. CDR3 coding DNA: TGTGCCAGCAGCGACGCGGCAGGGGACGGCAAAAACATTCAGTACTTC. This sequence encodes CASSDAAGDGKNIQYF.

V gene TRBV19 combines with J gene TRBJ2-7; D gene uncertain. This CDR3 comprises 17 residues. Germline CDR1 and CDR2: LNHDA and SQIVND (reference sequence). Trimming took off 0 bases at V and 3 bases at J, with 18 bases between the two ends. The CDR3 loop reads CASSIEGPATLNYEQYF. CDR3 DNA: TGTGCCAGTAGTATAGAAGGGCCAGCCACACTCAACTACGAGCAGTACTTC.

The V gene is TRBV9, the J gene TRBJ2-1, with 7 bases lining up with TRBD2. From germline, CDR1 is SGDLS and CDR2 YYNGEE. CDR3 length: 15 residues. V shed 2 bases and J 6 bases; nucleotides not matched to a gene: 8. In nucleotides, the CDR3 is TGTGCCAGCAGCGTCACGGGGGGAAAAGGCAATGAGCAGTTCTTC. This sequence encodes CASSVTGGKGNEQFF. Full variable domain (rest looked up from reference TRBV9 and TRBJ2-1): DSGVTQTPKHLITATGQRVTLRCSPRSGDLSVYWYQQSLDQGLQFLIQYYNGEERAKGNILERFSAQQFPDLHSELNLSSLELGDSALYFCASSVTGGKGNEQFFGPGTRLTVL.

The chain carries TRBV11-2 and TRBJ1-3, with D unclear. Germline CDR1 reads SGHAT; CDR2 reads FQNNGV. V was trimmed by 1 base and J by 4 bases, leaving 2 bases between them. The CDR3 covers 12 residues. The DNA for the CDR3 is TGTGCCAGCAGCTTAGTGGGAAACACCATATATTTT. Its protein is CASSLVGNTIYF.

The V and J genes are TRBV19 and TRBJ2-1, with a weak D call TRBD2 (6 bases). The CDR3 is 15 residues long. CDR1 and CDR2 from the germline V gene are LNHDA and SQIVND (reference sequence). V was cut by 7 bases and J by 0 bases, with 13 bases left in between. The CDR3 here is CASKKSTSSYNEQFF. Written as DNA, the CDR3 is TGTGCCAGTAAAAAATCGACTAGCTCCTACAATGAGCAGTTCTTC.

V and J are TRBV25-1 and TRBJ1-3, with D possibly TRBD1 on 5 matching bases. Between the trimmed V and J ends, which lost 0 bases and 3 bases, there was a span of 12 bases. The CDR3 covers 16 residues. Germline loops: CDR1 MGHDK, CDR2 SYGVNS. The CDR3 spells CASSEYIGRVGNTIYF. The CDR3 DNA reads TGTGCCAGCAGTGAATATATTGGCAGGGTTGGAAACACCATATATTTT. Using reference TRBV25-1 and TRBJ1-3 for the parts outside the CDR3, the full variable domain is EADIYQTPRYLVIGTGKKITLECSQTMGHDKMYWYQQDPGMELHLIHYSYGVNSTEKGDLSSESTVSRIRTEHFPLTLESARPSHTSQYLCASSEYIGRVGNTIYFGEGSWLTVV.

The gene calls are TRBV5-4 and TRBJ2-7; unclear D gene. Germline lookup yields CDR1 SGHNT and CDR2 YYREEE (reference sequence). This CDR3 comprises 16 residues. V was shortened by 3 bases and J by 3 bases, with 19 bases between the two germline ends. CDR3 sequence reads: CASSYGRQGINYEQYF. For the CDR3, the DNA is TGTGCCAGCAGCTACGGGCGACAAGGGATTAACTACGAGCAGTACTTC.